The entry that follows covers one T cell receptor beta chain sequence. What it binds is not known. This CDR3 comprises 16 residues. CDR1 and CDR2 (germline): SGDLS, YYNGEE. Losses at the gene ends were 3 bases for V and 5 bases for J; bases not matched to a gene: 10. This sample stems from a study of cytomegalovirus exposure and HLA in healthy donors. Primers included in the PCR were 60 Vbeta and 13 Jbeta primers. Profiling relied on immunoSEQ multiplex PCR, and the TCRdb table lists in-frame clones only, not all of them. The sample has approximately 280,000 clones, around nine tenths seen once; the top ten hold roughly 2.3%. General study points: As immune exposure information, only CMV serostatus was available. Versus the roughly 670-donor mean, an Asian-associated ancestry cluster reportedly showed fewer N-insertions in a later analysis. Per a later analysis, about 18,000 TCR beta sequences showed association with HLA alleles at 0.05 false discovery rate.

The source of this sequence is a woman in her late teens or twenties in good health and CMV-seronegative. Sequencing was done on a sample of PBMCs. The chain employs TRBV9 and TRBJ1-1; the match to TRBD1 covers 10 bases. The CDR3 DNA reads TGTGCCAGCAGCGGCCCGTTTAAGGGACAGGGGACTGAAGCTTTCTTT. It encodes CASSGPFKGQGTEAFF.